The TCR beta chain under discussion was sequenced for a study of T cells after yellow fever vaccination. On the study more broadly: When fractions had low cell numbers, they were prepared with SMART-Seq v4 Ultra Low Input.

The CDR3 runs to 15 residues. Looked up from germline, CDR1 is SGHRS and CDR2 is YFSETQ. The V end was cut by 3 bases, the J end by 4 bases, with 16 bases between. One entry per CDR3 protein results from TCRdb running MiXCR on the 5' RACE reads. Of 300,000 or so distinct CDR3 sequences in the sample, around 13% were seen once. This clonotype has more than one count but fewer than ten. The TCR comes from a man aged 30 to 45 who received the YFV17D yellow fever vaccine. Sequencing used CD4+ T cells sorted from PBMCs, obtained 45 days after the yellow fever booster vaccination. This sequence joins TRBV5-1 and TRBJ2-5, with D possibly called TRBD1 or TRBD2 (6 bases each). In DNA form, the CDR3 reads TGCGCCAGCAGCTCCTTACAGGGAGGCGCAGAGACCCAGTACTTC. As protein: CASSSLQGGAETQYF.